The rows below give T cell receptor beta chains drawn from one sample of a study of T cell clones after liver transplantation. TCRdb's table, derived via immunoSEQ multiplex PCR, lists solely in-frame clones and lacks some. The sample carries tens of thousands of clones, 92% recorded once. The material sequenced was CD4+ T cells from blood, taken nearly 26 months after liver transplant. These receptors were taken from a human patient who received a liver transplant. Certain T cells may be donor cells from the graft. CDR3s include the opening cysteine and the closing phenylalanine or tryptophan. A D gene is named only where the DNA matches it firmly. Size tells how often a clone was seen (once, few, many) or the class of an expanded clone, and some rows leave it out.

D gene | J gene | clone size | V gene | CDR3 protein | CDR3 DNA
NA | TRBJ2-1 | once | TRBV7-2 | CASSQRLEHEQFF | TGTGCCAGCAGCCAAAGACTGGAACATGAGCAGTTCTTC
NA | TRBJ2-7 | few | TRBV7-8 | CASSPLNSGGSYEQYF | TGTGCCAGCAGCCCCCTGAACTCAGGCGGCTCCTACGAGCAGTACTTC
NA | TRBJ1-1 | once | TRBV18 | CASSPRGNTEAFF | TGTGCCAGCTCACCCCGTGGGAACACTGAAGCTTTCTTT
NA | TRBJ2-7 | NA | TRBV13 | CASSPRGFHNDEQYF | TGTGCCAGCAGCCCCCGGGGATTTCACAACGACGAGCAGTACTTC
NA | TRBJ1-5 | NA | TRBV10-3 | CAISESLAGLSNQPQHF | TGTGCCATCAGTGAGTCGCTGGCAGGGCTGAGCAATCAGCCCCAGCATTTT
NA | TRBJ2-3 | NA | TRBV11-3 | CASSLGGVMTDTQYF | TGTGCCAGCAGCTTAGGAGGGGTCATGACAGATACGCAGTATTTT
TRBD1 | TRBJ1-5 | few | TRBV19 | CASKSTGDQPQHF | TGTGCCAGTAAGTCGACAGGGGATCAGCCCCAGCATTTT
NA | TRBJ2-7 | NA | TRBV11-2 | CASSYLGGEQYF | TGTGCCAGCAGCTATCTGGGGGGCGAGCAGTACTTC
TRBD1 | TRBJ1-1 | once | TRBV5-1 | CASSLTDRGNTEAFF | TGCGCCAGCAGCCTTACGGACAGGGGGAACACTGAAGCTTTCTTT
NA | TRBJ1-4 | NA | TRBV18 | CASSPPGLNEKLFF | TGTGCCAGCTCACCACCGGGCCTTAATGAAAAACTGTTTTTT
NA | TRBJ1-3 | NA | TRBV27 | CASSRLGGSSGNTIYF | TGTGCCAGCAGTCGCCTGGGCGGCAGCTCTGGAAACACCATATATTTT
NA | TRBJ2-3 | NA | TRBV6-1 | CASSRERVDTQYF | TGTGCCAGCAGCCGGGAGAGGGTAGATACGCAGTATTTT
TRBD2 | TRBJ2-3 | NA | TRBV11-2 | CASSSTSGTDTQYF | TGTGCCAGCAGCTCAACTAGCGGCACAGATACGCAGTATTTT
TRBD1 | TRBJ2-7 | NA | TRBV7-3 | CASSLKDRAEQYF | TGTGCCAGCAGCTTAAAGGACAGGGCCGAGCAGTACTTC
NA | TRBJ2-3 | NA | TRBV9 | CASTKTGSYSDTQYF | TGTGCCAGCACCAAAACTGGGTCCTACTCAGATACGCAGTATTTT
NA | TRBJ1-5 | few | TRBV6-5 | CASSYSVDQPQHF | TGTGCCAGCAGTTACTCGGTGGATCAGCCCCAGCATTTT